The 28 T cell receptor beta chains below were found in one sample sequenced in a study of Ad26.COV2.S vaccination and SARS-CoV-2 variants. The treatment denotes: some 20 received Ad26.COV2.S at low or high dose, single or two shots; about five received placebo; per-sample allocation not given. Sampling took place 63 days after the first vaccine or placebo injection. The repertoire was sequenced with immunoSEQ multiplex PCR; TCRdb's copy has only in-frame clones and lacks some. The sample records approximately 410,000 clones, about nine tenths being singletons. This specimen consisted of peripheral blood, obtained in a trial of Ad26.COV2.S vaccine versus placebo. The receptors shown here come from a person between 18 and 60 years old who received the Ad26.COV2.S COVID-19 vaccine or a placebo.

This chain joins TRBV6-1 and TRBJ2-3, with 12 bases that match TRBD2. The V and J ends lost 1 base and 1 base, in that order; junction bases with no gene match: 3. The germline V gene has CDR1 MNHNS and CDR2 SASEGT. The CDR3 totals 17 residues. The CDR3 here is CASSEVLAGGRTDTQYF. The CDR3 region has the DNA TGTGCCAGCAGTGAAGTACTAGCGGGGGGACGCACAGATACGCAGTATTTT.

The rearrangement joins TRBV24-1 to TRBJ2-3; TRBD2 matches at 14 bases. The CDR3 totals 21 residues. Germline-derived CDR1 and CDR2 are KGHDR and SFDVKD. The V segment lost 7 bases and the J segment 1 base; nucleotides outside the gene matches: 18. This CDR3 is CATSGGPEGLAGARGTDTQYF. CDR3 coding DNA: TGTGCCACCAGCGGGGGGCCCGAGGGACTAGCGGGGGCGAGAGGCACAGATACGCAGTATTTT.

The gene calls are TRBV2 and TRBJ2-1; the match to TRBD2 covers 8 bases. The CDR3 length is 15 residues. V shed 8 bases and J 4 bases; nucleotides not matched to a gene: 10. Germline CDR1 SNHLY, CDR2 FYNNEI. The CDR3 DNA is TGTGCCAGCCGCGTAACGGGGGGGGCGTACAATGAGCAGTTCTTC. It codes for CASRVTGGAYNEQFF.

DNA for the CDR3: TGCGCCAGCAGCTTGGCCCCTGGACAGGGCTACAATGAGCAGTTCTTC. This translates into CASSLAPGQGYNEQFF. J is TRBJ2-1 and V is TRBV5-1; 8 bases are a match to TRBD1. Germline V gives CDR1 SGHRS, CDR2 YFSETQ. The CDR3 has 16 amino acids. The trim removed 0 bases at V and 3 bases at J, leaving 5 bases unmatched.

The chain employs TRBV10-2 and TRBJ1-6; 7 bases line up with TRBD1. The germline V gene encodes CDR1 WSHSY and CDR2 SAAADI. This CDR3 contains 17 residues. V lost 1 base and J lost 0; bases outside the gene matches: 3. CDR3 nucleotides: TGCGCCAGCAGTGAGTTACAGGGGAGCTCCTATAATTCACCCCTCCACTTT. Amino acid sequence: CASSELQGSSYNSPLHF.

A word on this clone: Because it lacks the conserved phenylalanine or tryptophan at the end, this CDR3 is likely a read error. The limits of the CDR3 on the DNA are not certain, so only TCRdb's listed CDR3 is given. V and J are TRBV7-9 and TRBJ2-3; the table's D call of TRBD1 was not tested on the DNA. Germline-derived CDR1 and CDR2 are SEHNR and FQNEAQ (reference sequence). The CDR3 region is 9 residues in length, termini included. The CDR3 loop is CARKGTEKG.

To note about this clone: The sample holds other DNA sequences that translate to the same CDR3. The chain is built from TRBV18 and TRBJ2-5; 9 bases map to TRBD2. Germline-derived CDR1 and CDR2 are KGHSH and LQKENI. The length of the CDR3 is 13 residues. V was clipped by 5 bases and J by 5 bases; unmatched bases: 3. The CDR3 DNA reads TGTGCCAGCTCATTAGGACTAGCGGAGACCCAGTACTTC. Its translation is CASSLGLAETQYF.

V gene TRBV4-1 combines with J gene TRBJ1-3; tentative D call: TRBD1 (5 bases). The CDR3 has 21 residues. CDR1 MGHRA and CDR2 YSYEKL come from the germline V gene. Deletions cut 1 base from V and 0 bases from J, with 25 bases between. The CDR3 region is CASSQATIGAVSEPSGNTIYF. The CDR3 region has the DNA TGCGCCAGCAGCCAAGCGACGATAGGGGCCGTCTCGGAACCCTCTGGAAACACCATATATTTT.

J is TRBJ1-2 and V is TRBV29-1; 8 bases map to TRBD1. The V gene end was trimmed by 6 bases and the J gene end by 2 bases; junction bases not matched to a gene: 11. The germline gives CDR1 SQVTM, CDR2 ANQGSEA. The CDR3 loop spans 15 amino acids. The CDR3 is CSVLAGQGVNYGYTF. CDR3 bases: TGCAGCGTCCTTGCCGGACAGGGTGTAAACTATGGCTACACCTTC.

The V call is TRBV6-5, the J call TRBJ2-7; a weak D match, TRBD2 (6 bases). V was trimmed by 0 bases and J by 0 bases, leaving 12 bases between them. This CDR3 has 16 amino acids. The germline CDR1 and CDR2 sequences are MNHEY and SVGAGI. The CDR3 sequence: CASSYSGTGGSYEQYF. In DNA form, the CDR3 reads TGTGCCAGCAGTTACTCCGGGACCGGGGGCTCCTACGAGCAGTACTTC.

CDR3 sequence (DNA): TGCGCCAGCAGCCTTCGGGTCAGCGGGGGGGCCGGGGAGCTGTTTTTT. Translating it yields CASSLRVSGGAGELFF. This rearrangement joins TRBV4-3 to TRBJ2-2; 10 nucleotides align to TRBD2. This CDR3 has 16 residues. J was trimmed by 6 bases and V by 4 bases; bases with no gene match: 8. Germline CDR1 reads LGHNA; CDR2 reads YSLEER.

The chain links TRBV6-5 to TRBJ1-1, with unresolved D. In germline, CDR1 is MNHEY, CDR2 SVGAGI. CDR3 length: 15 residues. Trimming stripped 6 bases from V and 0 bases from J, with 14 bases between. Here the CDR3 reads CASSPRFPMNTEAFF. In DNA form, the CDR3 reads TGTGCCAGCAGCCCCCGTTTCCCAATGAACACTGAAGCTTTCTTT.

This clone has only a few counts. Here the CDR3 DNA reads TGTGCCAGCAGGCCGACAGGGACAAATGGCTACACCTTC. Residues: CASRPTGTNGYTF. The chain uses TRBV27 and TRBJ1-2; 7 bases fit TRBD1. With V trimmed by 6 bases and J by 6 bases, 7 bases remained unmatched. Germline loops: CDR1 MNHEY, CDR2 SMNVEV (reference sequence). The CDR3 is 13 amino acids.

V is TRBV7-2 and J is TRBJ2-7; 10 bases align to TRBD2. V was clipped by 2 bases and J by 2 bases; unmatched bases: 9. Germline V gives CDR1 SGHTA, CDR2 FQGNSA. This CDR3 has 17 residues. The DNA of the CDR3 is TGTGCCAGCAGCTTAAGAAGCGGGGGGGCCTTGCCCTACGAGCAGTACTTC. It codes for CASSLRSGGALPYEQYF.

The chain's CDR3 is CASSLKPYEQYF. CDR3 DNA sequence: TGTGCCAGCAGTTTAAAGCCCTACGAGCAGTACTTC. The chain links TRBV28 to TRBJ2-7, with D hard to call. V lost 2 bases and J lost 2, with 4 bases in between. Germline-derived CDR1 and CDR2 are MDHEN and SYDVKM. The CDR3 has 12 residues. Together with reference TRBV28 and TRBJ2-7, the CDR3 gives the full variable domain: DVKVTQSSRYLVKRTGEKVFLECVQDMDHENMFWYRQDPGLGLRLIYFSYDVKMKEKGDIPEGYSVSREKKERFSLILESASTNQTSMYLCASSLKPYEQYFGPGTRLTVT.

The chain uses TRBV7-9 and TRBJ2-1, with D possibly matching TRBD2 (5 bases). V lost 1 base, J lost 0 bases, and 10 bases lay in between. The V gene's germline CDR1 is SEHNR and CDR2 FQNEAQ (reference sequence). CDR3 size: 16 residues. The CDR3 is CASSLEFGVSYNEQFF. In DNA form, the CDR3 reads TGTGCCAGCAGCTTAGAGTTCGGGGTCTCCTACAATGAGCAGTTCTTC.

The chain uses TRBV6-6 and TRBJ1-1; possible D gene TRBD1, 6 bases. Germline loops: CDR1 MNHNY, CDR2 SVGAGI (reference sequence). CDR3 length: 16 residues. The V gene lost 2 bases and the J gene lost 6 bases, with 19 bases spanning the gap. The CDR3 bases are TGTGCCAGCAGTTACAGGGGGGACACCTCCGGGGCTGAAGCTTTCTTT. It codes for CASSYRGDTSGAEAFF.

The rearrangement joins TRBV6-5 to TRBJ2-5; 7 bases agree with TRBD1. The CDR3 spans 14 residues. CDR1 MNHEY and CDR2 SVGAGI come from the germline V gene. V trimming: 6 bases; J trimming: 5 bases; junction bases outside the gene matches: 9. CDR3 amino acids: CASSHDGTVETQYF. For the CDR3, the DNA is TGTGCCAGCAGCCACGACGGGACAGTCGAGACCCAGTACTTC.

The V and J genes are TRBV7-6 and TRBJ2-6; maybe TRBD1 (5 bases). CDR1 is SGHVS, CDR2 FNYEAQ, per germline. V was cut by 2 bases and J by 0 bases, with 11 bases left in between. The CDR3 has 17 amino acids. The CDR3 coding sequence is TGTGCCAGCAGCTTACACGACAGATACTCTGGGGCCAACGTCCTGACTTTC. Protein product: CASSLHDRYSGANVLTF.

In this sample, this clone turned up once. This chain connects TRBV28 to TRBJ2-1, with D perhaps matching TRBD2 (7 bases). From germline, CDR1 is MDHEN and CDR2 SYDVKM. The CDR3 contains 20 residues. Trimming shortened V by 0 bases and J by 0 bases, and 21 bases separated the two germline ends. The CDR3 DNA follows: TGTGCCAGCAGTTTATGGGCAGGGGTGGCGGGGGTAAGCTCCTACAATGAGCAGTTCTTC. Translating it yields CASSLWAGVAGVSSYNEQFF.

The gene calls are TRBV11-2 and TRBJ2-3, with D unclear. Trimming stripped 8 bases from V and 4 bases from J, with 10 bases between. The CDR3 sequence is 12 residues long. Germline values: CDR1 SGHAT, CDR2 FQNNGV. CDR3 amino acids: CASSKPPDTQYF. CDR3 DNA sequence: TGTGCCAGCTCAAAACCCCCAGATACGCAGTATTTT. The full variable domain, its missing parts supplied by reference TRBV11-2 and TRBJ2-3, is EAGVAQSPRYKIIEKRQSVAFWCNPISGHATLYWYQQILGQGPKLLIQFQNNGVVDDSQLPKDRFSAERLKGVDSTLKIQPAKLEDSAVYLCASSKPPDTQYFGPGTRLTVL.

V and J are TRBV28 and TRBJ2-3; D may be TRBD1 (7 bases). CDR3 length: 16 residues. V dropped 1 base and J dropped 2 bases, with 13 bases sitting between them. The germline V gene encodes CDR1 MDHEN and CDR2 SYDVKM. The DNA for the CDR3 is TGTGCCAGCAGTTTATACAGGGGACTTATCACAGATACGCAGTATTTT. Residues: CASSLYRGLITDTQYF.

Concerning this clone itself: A read error may produce the germline difference seen at one junction end. V is TRBV6-1 and J is TRBJ2-5, with TRBD2 matching 7 bases. CDR3 length equals 11 residues. Germline V gene data show CDR1 as MNHNS and CDR2 as SASEGT. In DNA, the CDR3 is TGTGCCAGCAGTCCAGGACTAGTTCTCGACTTC. As protein: CASSPGLVLDF.

The gene calls are TRBV5-6 and TRBJ1-1; D gene unclear. From germline, CDR1 is SGHDT and CDR2 YYEEEE. V shed 4 bases and J shed 3 bases, with 19 bases lying between them. CDR3 length: 16 residues. The CDR3 DNA follows: TGTGCCAGCAGCCCTAGCGTCGGAATAAGGTACACTGAAGCTTTCTTT. This gives the protein CASSPSVGIRYTEAFF.

The gene calls are TRBV5-1 and TRBJ2-2; maybe TRBD1 (5 bases). Germline values: CDR1 SGHRS, CDR2 YFSETQ. This CDR3 is built from 15 residues. Trimming left V 0 bases short and J 5 bases short, with 11 bases between. The CDR3 sequence: CASSLVRAPTGELFF. The CDR3 DNA sequence: TGCGCCAGCAGCTTGGTCAGGGCCCCGACCGGGGAGCTGTTTTTT. The full variable domain, its missing parts supplied by reference TRBV5-1 and TRBJ2-2, is KAGVTQTPRYLIKTRGQQVTLSCSPISGHRSVSWYQQTPGQGLQFLFEYFSETQRNKGNFPGRFSGRQFSNSRSEMNVSTLELGDSALYLCASSLVRAPTGELFFGEGSRLTVL.

This chain connects TRBV2 to TRBJ1-2; D is uncertain. This CDR3 contains 11 residues. Germline V gene lookup returns CDR1 SNHLY and CDR2 FYNNEI. The V end was cut by 6 bases, the J end by 4 bases, with 6 bases between. The CDR3 region is CASSGFYGYTF. For the CDR3, the DNA is TGTGCCAGCAGCGGATTCTATGGCTACACCTTC.

This rearrangement joins TRBV7-2 to TRBJ2-3; TRBD2 matches 7 bases. There are 15 residues in the CDR3. Germline-derived CDR1 and CDR2 are SGHTA and FQGNSA. V dropped 5 bases and J dropped 2; count of bases not matched to a gene: 7. CDR3 protein: CASSTSETYTDTQYF. CDR3 nucleotide sequence: TGTGCCAGCAGCACTAGCGAGACTTACACAGATACGCAGTATTTT.

J is TRBJ1-1 and V is TRBV6-5; the match to TRBD1 covers 7 bases. V lost 5 bases to trimming and J lost 3 bases; unmatched junction nucleotides: 6. The germline CDR1 and CDR2 sequences are MNHEY and SVGAGI. This CDR3 comprises 14 residues. CDR3 nucleotide sequence: TGTGCCAGCAGTAGACAGGGACCGGACACTGAAGCTTTCTTT. Translating it yields CASSRQGPDTEAFF.